This T cell receptor (beta chain) was captured in a study of blood T cell repertoires in COVID-19 (dated by TCRdb to the early 2020s). About the investigation overall: Samples from collaborators originated in the United States, Italy and Spain and spanned both the acute and convalescent phases of COVID-19. A freely available public database, intended as a resource for researchers studying the immune response to SARS-CoV-2, is where the repertoires were released. Subjects who had been exposed to COVID-19, were actively infected with it, or had recovered from it provided the deeply sampled blood TCRbeta repertoires that made up the dataset. Where HLA class I and class II types were available, the types were taken from metadata supplied by the sample provider, not from assay-based typing. A de-identified subject ID, COVID-19 status, age in years and sex were almost always included in the sample metadata. The prospective study material was composed of cDNA or gDNA derived from T cells, B-cell-depleted T cells, or PBMCs. The samples were drawn from the first 160 participants of the ongoing ImmuneRACE study and from over 950 subjects provided by 6 global collaborators.

The immunoSEQ Assay, a bias-controlled multiplex PCR, was used to amplify TCRbeta CDR3 regions from genomic DNA. On the authors' methods: The number of nucleated cells in each sample was estimated by amplification of reference gene primers within the assay. Sequence reads were collapsed and filtered to measure the absolute abundance of every unique TCRbeta CDR3 rearrangement. For each sample, productive Simpson clonality was calculated as the square root of Simpson's diversity index across productive rearrangements. Not all clones reach the TCRdb copy of this immuneACCESS table, which keeps in-frame sequences only. Checked studies attribute under half of the gap to unresolved V genes and leave the rest unexplained. The V and J calls and clone size are taken from that table; D and trimming were inferred from the DNA. The sample has 300,000 to 350,000 clones on record, roughly nine tenths of them singletons. Of the sample, 2.9% falls within the top ten clones.

Results and caveats for the whole study, not just this receptor: The quantity of clinical and demographic metadata differed by source and by participant and was supplied without curation.

In Seattle, one collaborating source enrolled patients while the infection was active and tracked those patients longitudinally over the course of disease. Each collaborating institution followed its own protocols to collect whole blood in K2EDTA tubes. Collaborator samples were shipped for TCRbeta analysis as frozen whole blood, isolated PBMCs, or DNA extracted from either sample type. Unmatched junction bases come to 5, with V trimmed by 2 bases and J by 7 bases. The CDR3 covers 14 residues, taking in both the cysteine and the phenylalanine. CDR3 DNA is the only sequence kept; it has 42 bases, read in frame from the first base. CDR1 and CDR2 are read off the germline V gene (reference sequence) as SEHNR and FQNEAQ. About this clone itself: Its antigen remains unidentified. No base quality information exists; no much larger clone differs at one position.

Sample: peripheral blood. The TCR comes from a woman in her twenties or thirties with COVID-19, enrolled during active disease. This chain is built from TRBV7-9 and TRBJ1-1, and TRBD1 aligns with 9 junction nucleotides. Here is the DNA: TGTGCCAGCAGCTTAATGACAGGGGGATATGAAGCTTTCTTT. The encoded protein is CASSLMTGGYEAFF.